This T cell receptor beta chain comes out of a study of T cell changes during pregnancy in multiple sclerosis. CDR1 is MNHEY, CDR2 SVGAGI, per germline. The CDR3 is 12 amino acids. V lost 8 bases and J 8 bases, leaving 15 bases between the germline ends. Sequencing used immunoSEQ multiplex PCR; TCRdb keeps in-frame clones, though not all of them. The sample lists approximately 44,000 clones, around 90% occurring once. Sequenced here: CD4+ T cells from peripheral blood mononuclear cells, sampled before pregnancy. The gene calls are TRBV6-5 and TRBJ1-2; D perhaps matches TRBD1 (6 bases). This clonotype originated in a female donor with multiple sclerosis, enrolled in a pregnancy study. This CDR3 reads CASLQRGGGYTF. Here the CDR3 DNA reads TGTGCCAGCCTTCAGAGGGGGGGAGGCTACACCTTC.